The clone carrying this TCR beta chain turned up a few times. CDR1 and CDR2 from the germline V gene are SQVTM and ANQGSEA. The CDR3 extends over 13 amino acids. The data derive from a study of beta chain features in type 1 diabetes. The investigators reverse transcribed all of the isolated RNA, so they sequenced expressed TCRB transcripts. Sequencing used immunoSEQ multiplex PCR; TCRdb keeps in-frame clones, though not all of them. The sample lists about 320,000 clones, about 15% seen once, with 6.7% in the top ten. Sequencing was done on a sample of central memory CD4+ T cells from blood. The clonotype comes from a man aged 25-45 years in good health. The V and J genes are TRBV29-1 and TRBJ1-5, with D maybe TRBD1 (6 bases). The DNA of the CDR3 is TGCAACCCCGAGGGGGGGCGCGATCAGCCCCAGCATTTT. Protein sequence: CNPEGGRDQPQHF.